This T cell receptor beta chain was captured by sequencing in a study of cytomegalovirus exposure and HLA in healthy donors. Study overall: A subsequent analysis reported that the roughly 120 validation repertoires were produced on the same platform that had also been used for the 550 to 750 first-cohort repertoires. Findings and limits, study-wide: Researchers catalogued over 150 TCR beta chains as cytomegalovirus-associated.

The V gene lost 0 bases and the J gene lost 7 bases, with 9 bases spanning the gap. Germline values: CDR1 KGHSH, CDR2 LQKENI. The CDR3 has 13 amino acids. The 120-subject validation cohort, separate from the 666-subject first cohort, included the donors. About this clone: Its antigen is still unknown.

The table came from immunoSEQ multiplex PCR; TCRdb's copy has only in-frame clones and leaves some out. Of over 120,000 clones in the sample, about nine tenths were seen once. This rearrangement joins TRBV18 to TRBJ1-1, with a tentative D call TRBD1 (5 bases). The TCR sequence derives from a man between 18 and 29 years old in good health and CMV-seropositive. Sequenced material: PBMCs. The chain's CDR3 is CASSPPDRIEAFF. CDR3 bases: TGTGCCAGCTCACCACCCGACAGAATTGAAGCTTTCTTT.